Sequencing of this TCR beta chain was carried out in a study of blood T cells in healthy people across ages. As for the study in general: Capture by template switching was about one barcoded beta molecule per two T cells. Study-level results: There was a strong correlation between TCR beta diversity and naive T cell percentage.

Peripheral blood samples of roughly 9.8 milliliters were drawn from each donor. Primed by a sample-barcoded 5' primer and a J-beta primer mix, a second PCR proceeded for roughly 6 to 12 cycles. MiXCR, run by TCRdb on the 5' RACE reads, gives a single entry per CDR3 protein. The table has 800,000 to 950,000 distinct CDR3 sequences, around 34% seen once. This clonotype was seen a few times. Its antigen is still unknown. Sequencing was done on a sample of blood. This sequence originates from a man in his late teens or twenties in good health.

The CDR3 DNA sequence: TGCGCCAGCAGCTGGAGGGGGGGAACGGCTTCCAATGAGCAGTTCTTC. This sequence encodes CASSWRGGTASNEQFF. This sequence joins TRBV5-1 and TRBJ2-1; possibly TRBD2 for D (7 bases). Germline-derived CDR1 and CDR2 are SGHRS and YFSETQ. V lost 3 bases to trimming and J lost 6 bases, with 19 bases between them. This CDR3 is built from 16 residues. The complete variable domain, with remaining parts taken from reference TRBV5-1 and TRBJ2-1, reads KAGVTQTPRYLIKTRGQQVTLSCSPISGHRSVSWYQQTPGQGLQFLFEYFSETQRNKGNFPGRFSGRQFSNSRSEMNVSTLELGDSALYLCASSWRGGTASNEQFFGPGTRLTVL.